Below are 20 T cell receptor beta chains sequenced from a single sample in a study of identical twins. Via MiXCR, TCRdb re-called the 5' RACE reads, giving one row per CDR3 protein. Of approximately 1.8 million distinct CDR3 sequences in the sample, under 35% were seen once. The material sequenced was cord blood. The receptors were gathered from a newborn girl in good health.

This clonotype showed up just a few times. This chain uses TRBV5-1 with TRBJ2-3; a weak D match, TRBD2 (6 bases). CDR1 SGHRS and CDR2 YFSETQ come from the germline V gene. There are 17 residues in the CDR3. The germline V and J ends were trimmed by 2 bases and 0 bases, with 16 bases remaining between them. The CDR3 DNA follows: TGCGCCAGCAGCTTACGGGGGACGTATACTAGCACAGATACGCAGTATTTT. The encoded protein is CASSLRGTYTSTDTQYF.

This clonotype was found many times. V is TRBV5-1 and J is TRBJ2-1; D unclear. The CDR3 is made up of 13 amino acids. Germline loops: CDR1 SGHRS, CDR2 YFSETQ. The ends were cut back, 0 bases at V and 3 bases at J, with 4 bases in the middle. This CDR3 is CASSLGLYNEQFF. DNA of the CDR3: TGCGCCAGCAGCTTGGGACTCTACAATGAGCAGTTCTTC.

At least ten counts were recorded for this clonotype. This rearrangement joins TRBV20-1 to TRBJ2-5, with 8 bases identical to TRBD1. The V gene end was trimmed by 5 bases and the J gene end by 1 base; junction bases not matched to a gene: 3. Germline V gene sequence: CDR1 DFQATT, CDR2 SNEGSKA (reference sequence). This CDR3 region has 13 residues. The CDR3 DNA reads TGCAGTGCTCGGACAGGGTTCCAAGAGACCCAGTACTTC. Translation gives CSARTGFQETQYF.

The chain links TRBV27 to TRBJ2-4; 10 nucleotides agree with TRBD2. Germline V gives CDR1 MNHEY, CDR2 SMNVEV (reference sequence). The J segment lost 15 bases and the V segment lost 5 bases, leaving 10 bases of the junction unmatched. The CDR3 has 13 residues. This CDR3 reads CASSLTTSGRAYF. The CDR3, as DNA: TGTGCCAGCAGTCTTACGACTAGCGGGCGCGCGTACTTC.

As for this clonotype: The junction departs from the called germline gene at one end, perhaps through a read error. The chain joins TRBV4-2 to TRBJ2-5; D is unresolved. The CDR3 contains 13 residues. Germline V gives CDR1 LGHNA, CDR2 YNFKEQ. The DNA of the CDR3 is TGTGCCAGCAGCCAGCATCCCCAACAGACCCAGTACTTC. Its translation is CASSQHPQQTQYF.

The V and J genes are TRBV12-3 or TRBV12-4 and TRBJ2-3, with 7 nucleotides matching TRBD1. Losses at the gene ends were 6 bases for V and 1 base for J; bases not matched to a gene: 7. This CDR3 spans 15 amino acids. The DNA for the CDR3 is TGTGCCAGCAGGACAGGGTTGGTAGGCACAGATACGCAGTATTTT. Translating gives CASRTGLVGTDTQYF.

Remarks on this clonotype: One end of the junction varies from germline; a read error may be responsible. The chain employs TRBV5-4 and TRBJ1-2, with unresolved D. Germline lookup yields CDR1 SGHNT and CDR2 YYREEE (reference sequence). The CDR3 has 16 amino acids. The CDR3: CTSSLEGSRVGYGYTF. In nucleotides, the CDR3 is TGTACCAGCAGCTTGGAGGGCTCGAGGGTAGGCTATGGCTACACCTTC. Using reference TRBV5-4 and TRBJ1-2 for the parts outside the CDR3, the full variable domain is ETGVTQSPTHLIKTRGQQVTLRCSSQSGHNTVSWYQQALGQGPQFIFQYYREEENGRGNFPPRFSGLQFPNYSSELNVNALELDDSALYLCTSSLEGSRVGYGYTFGSGTRLTVV.

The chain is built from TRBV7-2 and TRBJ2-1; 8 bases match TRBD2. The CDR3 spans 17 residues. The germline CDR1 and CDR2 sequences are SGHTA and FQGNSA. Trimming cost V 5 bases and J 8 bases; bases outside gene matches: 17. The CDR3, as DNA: TGTGCCAGCAGCATCGTCTCTAGCGGGCTCCCGACTGATGAGCAGTTCTTC. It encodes CASSIVSSGLPTDEQFF.

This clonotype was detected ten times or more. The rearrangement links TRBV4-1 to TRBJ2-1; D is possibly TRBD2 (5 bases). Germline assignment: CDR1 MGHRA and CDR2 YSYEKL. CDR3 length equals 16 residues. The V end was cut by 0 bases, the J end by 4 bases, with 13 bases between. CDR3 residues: CASSQESRRVYNEQFF. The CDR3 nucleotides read TGCGCCAGCAGCCAAGAATCTCGGCGGGTTTACAATGAGCAGTTCTTC.

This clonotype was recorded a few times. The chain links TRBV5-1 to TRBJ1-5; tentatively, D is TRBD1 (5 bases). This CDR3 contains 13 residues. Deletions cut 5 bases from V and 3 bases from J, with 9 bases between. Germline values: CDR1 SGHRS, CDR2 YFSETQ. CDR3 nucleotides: TGCGCCAGCAGACAGGATCTCAATCAGCCCCAGCATTTT. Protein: CASRQDLNQPQHF.

This CDR3 reads CASSQGIWTSGADTQYF. In DNA, the CDR3 is TGTGCCAGCAGCCAAGGAATCTGGACTAGCGGGGCAGATACGCAGTATTTT. The V and J genes are TRBV3-1 and TRBJ2-3; 12 bases are a match to TRBD2. In germline, CDR1 is LGHDT, CDR2 YNNKEL (reference sequence). V dropped 1 base and J dropped 4; count of bases not matched to a gene: 6. The CDR3 contains 17 residues.

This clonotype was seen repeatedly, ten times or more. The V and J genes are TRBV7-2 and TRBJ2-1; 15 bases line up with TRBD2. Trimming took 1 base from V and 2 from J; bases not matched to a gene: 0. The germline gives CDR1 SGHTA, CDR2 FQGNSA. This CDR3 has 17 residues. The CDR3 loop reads CASSLGTSGRAYNEQFF. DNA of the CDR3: TGTGCCAGCAGCTTAGGGACTAGCGGGAGGGCCTACAATGAGCAGTTCTTC.

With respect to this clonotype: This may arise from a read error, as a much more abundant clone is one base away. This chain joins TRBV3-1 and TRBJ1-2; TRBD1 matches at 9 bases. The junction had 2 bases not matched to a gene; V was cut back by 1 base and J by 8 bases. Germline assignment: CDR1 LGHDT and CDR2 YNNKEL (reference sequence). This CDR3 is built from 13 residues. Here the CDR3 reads CASSQGTGAGYTF. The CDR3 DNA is TGTGCCAGCAGCCAAGGGACAGGGGCCGGCTACACCTTC.

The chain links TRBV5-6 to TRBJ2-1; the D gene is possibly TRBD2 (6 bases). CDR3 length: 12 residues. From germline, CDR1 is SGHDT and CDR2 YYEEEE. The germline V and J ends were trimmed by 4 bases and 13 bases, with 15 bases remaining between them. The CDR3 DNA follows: TGTGCCAGCAGCCTCGGGGAGGAGACCCAGTTCTTC. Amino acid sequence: CASSLGEETQFF.

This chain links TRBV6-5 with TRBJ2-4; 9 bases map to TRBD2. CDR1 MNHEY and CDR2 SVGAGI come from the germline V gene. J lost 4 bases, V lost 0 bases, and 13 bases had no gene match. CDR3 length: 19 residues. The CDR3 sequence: CASSYSGTSISGGKNIQYF. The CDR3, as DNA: TGTGCCAGCAGTTACTCTGGGACTAGCATTAGTGGGGGTAAAAACATTCAGTACTTC.

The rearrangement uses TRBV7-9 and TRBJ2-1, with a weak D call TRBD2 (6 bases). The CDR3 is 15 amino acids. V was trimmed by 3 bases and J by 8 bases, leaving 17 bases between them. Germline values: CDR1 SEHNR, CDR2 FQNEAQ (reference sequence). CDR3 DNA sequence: TGTGCCAGCAGCTTTCGGGACTCCCGAGGGCATGAGCAGTTCTTC. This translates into CASSFRDSRGHEQFF.

CDR3 amino acids: CASSQLILNTGELFF. CDR3 in DNA: TGCGCCAGCAGCCAACTGATCCTGAACACCGGGGAGCTGTTTTTT. The V gene is TRBV4-1, the J gene TRBJ2-2; D is unresolved. With 2 bases removed from V and 1 base from J, the gap between germline ends came to 8 bases. CDR1 and CDR2 (germline): MGHRA, YSYEKL. CDR3 length equals 15 residues.

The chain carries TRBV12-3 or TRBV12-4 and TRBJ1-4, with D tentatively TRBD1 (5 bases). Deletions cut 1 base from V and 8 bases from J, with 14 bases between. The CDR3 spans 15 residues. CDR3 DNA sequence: TGTGCCAGCAGTTTAGACAGGATGTTCGGAGAAAAACTGTTTTTT. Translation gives CASSLDRMFGEKLFF.

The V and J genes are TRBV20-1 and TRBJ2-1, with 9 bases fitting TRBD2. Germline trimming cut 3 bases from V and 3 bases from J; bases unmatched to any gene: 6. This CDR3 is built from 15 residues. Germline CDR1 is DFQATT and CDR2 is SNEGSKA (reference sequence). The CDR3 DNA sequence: TGCAGTGCTAGGCAGTTTAGCGGGGGCTACAATGAGCAGTTCTTC. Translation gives CSARQFSGGYNEQFF.

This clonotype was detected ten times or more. The CDR3 region is CASSLEGTFASTDTQYF. In DNA form, the CDR3 reads TGCGCCAGCAGCTTGGAGGGTACCTTCGCTAGCACAGATACGCAGTATTTT. This rearrangement joins TRBV5-1 to TRBJ2-3, with D uncertain. Trimming shortened V by 0 bases and J by 0 bases, and 14 bases separated the two germline ends. This CDR3 has 17 amino acids. Germline values: CDR1 SGHRS, CDR2 YFSETQ.